This TCR beta chain originates from a study of T cells after yellow fever vaccination. MiXCR, run by TCRdb on the 5' RACE reads, gives a single entry per CDR3 protein. The sample contains more than 450,000 distinct CDR3 sequences, around a fifth of which appear only once. Deletions cut 0 bases from V and 3 bases from J, with 13 bases between. This CDR3 has 16 residues. Germline loops: CDR1 LGHNA, CDR2 YSLEER. This clonotype was seen a handful of times. The specimen comprised PBMCs, sampled less than 25 days after the first yellow fever vaccination. The TCR was taken from a man between 18 and 35 years old who received the YFV17D yellow fever vaccine. The genes are TRBV4-3 and TRBJ2-3; TRBD1 is a possible D gene (5 bases). CDR3 amino acids: CASSQDPRARTDTQYF. For the CDR3, the DNA is TGCGCCAGCAGCCAAGATCCCAGGGCCCGAACAGATACGCAGTATTTT.